This TCR beta chain derives from a study of blood T cell repertoires in COVID-19. Clones were read by immunoSEQ multiplex PCR, and TCRdb kept only the in-frame ones, dropping some. The sample contains about 190,000 clones, roughly 80% of which appear only once. Germline-derived CDR1 and CDR2 are MGHRA and YSYEKL. This CDR3 comprises 16 residues. V lost 4 bases and J lost 1; bases outside the gene matches: 9. Sequencing was carried out using peripheral blood. The clonotype comes from a woman aged 40 to 50 with acute or convalescent COVID-19. The chain uses TRBV4-1 and TRBJ1-1, with 7 bases lining up with TRBD1. The CDR3, as DNA: TGCGCCAGCAGCCTCACTCCGGGACAGAAGAACACTGAAGCTTTCTTT. Translating gives CASSLTPGQKNTEAFF.